One T cell receptor beta chain is described in this entry. Its antigen remains unknown. The entry originates in a study of cytomegalovirus exposure and HLA in healthy donors. Findings and caveats of the study: Most sequenced TCRs were rare (though some public TCRs occurred in many donors). The study flagged about 150 TCR beta chains as cytomegalovirus-associated.

The data were produced by immunoSEQ multiplex PCR, yet TCRdb's version contains in-frame clones alone and is incomplete. The profile shows 150,000 to 200,000 clones, around nine tenths of them singletons. The V end was cut by 3 bases, the J end by 4 bases, with 9 bases between. The length of the CDR3 is 13 residues. The germline gives CDR1 SEHNR, CDR2 FQNEAQ (reference sequence). The donors belonged to the approximately 120-subject validation cohort, separate from the roughly 720-subject first cohort. The source is a woman younger than 45 in good health and CMV-seronegative. This chain uses TRBV7-9 with TRBJ2-5, with D hard to call. Sequencing used PBMCs. The DNA for the CDR3 is TGTGCCAGCAGCTTCGCCAGGCGAGAGACCCAGTACTTC. Protein sequence: CASSFARRETQYF.